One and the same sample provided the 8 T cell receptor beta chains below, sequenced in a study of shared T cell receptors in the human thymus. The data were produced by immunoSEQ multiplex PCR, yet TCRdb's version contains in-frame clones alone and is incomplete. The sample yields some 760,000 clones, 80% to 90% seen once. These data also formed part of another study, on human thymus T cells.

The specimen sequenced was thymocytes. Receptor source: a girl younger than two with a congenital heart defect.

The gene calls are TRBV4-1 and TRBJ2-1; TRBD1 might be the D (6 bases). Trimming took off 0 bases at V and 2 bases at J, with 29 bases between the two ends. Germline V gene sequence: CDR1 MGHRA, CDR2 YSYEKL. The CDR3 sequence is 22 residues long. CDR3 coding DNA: TGCGCCAGCAGCCAAGACCTCTGCAACAGGGTGGTCCACTTAAGCCCCTACAATGAGCAGTTCTTC. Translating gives CASSQDLCNRVVHLSPYNEQFF.

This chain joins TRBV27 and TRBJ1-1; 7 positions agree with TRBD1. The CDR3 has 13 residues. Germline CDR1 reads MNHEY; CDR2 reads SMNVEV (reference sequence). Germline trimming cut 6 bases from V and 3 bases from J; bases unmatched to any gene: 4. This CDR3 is CASSPQGDTEAFF. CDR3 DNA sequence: TGTGCCAGCAGCCCCCAGGGGGACACTGAAGCTTTCTTT.

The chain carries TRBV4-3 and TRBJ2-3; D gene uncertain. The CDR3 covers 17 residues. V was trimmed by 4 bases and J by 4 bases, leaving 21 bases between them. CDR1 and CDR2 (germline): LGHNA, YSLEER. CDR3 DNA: TGCGCCAGCAGCCCCCTTCCAAGAGGAGTGAGCGCAGATACGCAGTATTTT. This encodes CASSPLPRGVSADTQYF.

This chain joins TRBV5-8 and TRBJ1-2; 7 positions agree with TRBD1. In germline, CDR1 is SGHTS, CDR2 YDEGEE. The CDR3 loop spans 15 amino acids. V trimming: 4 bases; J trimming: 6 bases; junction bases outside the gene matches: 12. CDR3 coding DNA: TGTGCCAGCAGCCAGGGGACAGAATATTGGCATGGCTACACCTTC. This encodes CASSQGTEYWHGYTF.

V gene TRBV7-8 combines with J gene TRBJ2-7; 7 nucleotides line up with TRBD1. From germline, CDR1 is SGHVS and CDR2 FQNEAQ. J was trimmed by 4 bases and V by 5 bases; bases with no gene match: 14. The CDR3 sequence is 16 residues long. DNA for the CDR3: TGTGCCAGCAGCCCGAAACGACGACAGGGACGGTACGAGCAGTACTTC. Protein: CASSPKRRQGRYEQYF.

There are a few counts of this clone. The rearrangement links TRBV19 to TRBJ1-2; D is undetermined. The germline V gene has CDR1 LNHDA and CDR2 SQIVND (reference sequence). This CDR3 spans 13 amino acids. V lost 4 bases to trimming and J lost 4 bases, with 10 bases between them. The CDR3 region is CASSKRTSYGYTF. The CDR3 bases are TGTGCCAGTAGTAAAAGGACTAGCTATGGCTACACCTTC.

As DNA, the CDR3 is TGTGCCAGCAGTGAATTCCGGGATCCCACTGAAGCTTTCTTT. This gives the protein CASSEFRDPTEAFF. The rearrangement links TRBV2 to TRBJ1-1; D ambiguous. Between the trimmed V and J ends, which lost 2 bases and 4 bases, there was a span of 11 bases. This CDR3 region has 14 residues. Per the germline V gene, CDR1 is SNHLY and CDR2 is FYNNEI.

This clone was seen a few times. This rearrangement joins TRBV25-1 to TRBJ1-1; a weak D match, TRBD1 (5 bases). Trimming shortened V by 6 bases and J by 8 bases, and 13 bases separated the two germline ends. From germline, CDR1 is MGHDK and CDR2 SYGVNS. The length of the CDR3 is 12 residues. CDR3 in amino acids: CASRDWTTEAFF. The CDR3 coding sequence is TGTGCCAGCAGAGATTGGACAACCGAAGCTTTCTTT. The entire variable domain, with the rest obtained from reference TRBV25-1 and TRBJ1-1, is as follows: EADIYQTPRYLVIGTGKKITLECSQTMGHDKMYWYQQDPGMELHLIHYSYGVNSTEKGDLSSESTVSRIRTEHFPLTLESARPSHTSQYLCASRDWTTEAFFGQGTRLTVV.